This T cell receptor beta chain is drawn from a study of blood T cell repertoires in COVID-19. About the study: Collection of acute and convalescent COVID-19 samples took place in the United States, Italy and Spain. Sources were T cells, B-cell-depleted T cells, or PBMCs; the material itself was cDNA or gDNA.

Per the original methods: Reference gene primer amplification in the assay estimated nucleated cell counts. Measured with immunoSEQ multiplex PCR; TCRdb has only the in-frame clones, and not every one. That table is the source of V, J and clone size, and D and trimming were worked out from the DNA. Altogether 130,000 to 150,000 clones are present, 85% to 90% being singletons, with the ten largest covering over 35%. What was sequenced was peripheral blood. The TCR comes from a man in his forties or fifties who had recovered from COVID-19.

Written as DNA, the CDR3 is TGTGCCAGCAGCTATCGGACAGGGGGAGACCAGCCCCAGCATTTT. Encoded protein: CASSYRTGGDQPQHF. The rearrangement joins TRBV5-5 to TRBJ1-5, with 10 bases identical to TRBD1. The CDR3 is 15 residues long. Germline assignment: CDR1 SGHKS and CDR2 YYEKEE (reference sequence). V shed 3 bases and J 7 bases; nucleotides not matched to a gene: 7.